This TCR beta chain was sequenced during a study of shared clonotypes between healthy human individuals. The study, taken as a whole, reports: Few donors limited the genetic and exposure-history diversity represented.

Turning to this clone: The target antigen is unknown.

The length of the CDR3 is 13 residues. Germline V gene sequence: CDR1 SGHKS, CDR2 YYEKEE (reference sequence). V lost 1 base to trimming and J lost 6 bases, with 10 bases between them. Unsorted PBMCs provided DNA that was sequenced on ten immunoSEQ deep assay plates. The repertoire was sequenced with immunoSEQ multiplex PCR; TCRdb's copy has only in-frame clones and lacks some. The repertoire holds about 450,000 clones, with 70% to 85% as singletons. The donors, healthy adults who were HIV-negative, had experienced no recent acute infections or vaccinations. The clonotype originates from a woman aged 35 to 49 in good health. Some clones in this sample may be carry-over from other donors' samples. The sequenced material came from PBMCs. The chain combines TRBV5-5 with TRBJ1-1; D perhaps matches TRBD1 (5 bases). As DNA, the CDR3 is TGTGCCAGCAGCTTGAGTTCAGGGTCTGAAGCTTTCTTT. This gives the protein CASSLSSGSEAFF.